The next 23 T cell receptor beta chains were all read from a single sample in a study of identical twins. TCRdb re-derived calls from the 5' RACE reads in MiXCR, one entry per CDR3 protein. The table includes 400,000 to 600,000 distinct CDR3 sequences, approximately 20% detected once. These data also formed part of another study, on yellow fever vaccine responses in identical twins.

The sample taken for sequencing was CD4+ T cells sorted from blood. Source of these receptors: a woman in her late teens or twenties in good health.

The rearrangement links TRBV14 to TRBJ2-1, with 14 bases aligning to TRBD2. Germline V gene sequence: CDR1 SGHDN, CDR2 FVKESK. The CDR3 is 19 residues long. After removal of 4 bases from V and 0 bases from J, the junction contained 8 bases not matched to a gene. CDR3 nucleotides: TGTGCCAGCAGCCCGACTAGCGGGAGGGTCCCTAGCTCCTACAATGAGCAGTTCTTC. Protein sequence: CASSPTSGRVPSSYNEQFF.

This clonotype was recorded once. The chain uses TRBV4-1 and TRBJ2-7, with 10 bases aligning to TRBD2. The V and J ends lost 3 bases and 9 bases, in that order; junction bases with no gene match: 8. The CDR3 spans 14 residues. Germline lookup yields CDR1 MGHRA and CDR2 YSYEKL. DNA of the CDR3: TGCGCCAGCAGCCAGACAGCGGGGGGGCCAGGGCAGTACGTC. Translated, it gives CASSQTAGGPGQYV.

V usage is TRBV2 and J usage is TRBJ2-7, with TRBD2 identical over 12 bases. The CDR3 runs 17 residues. Trimming removed 6 bases from V and 5 bases from J; junction bases left unmatched: 14. Germline loops: CDR1 SNHLY, CDR2 FYNNEI. The CDR3 here is CASRGGTTSGRINEQYF. CDR3 bases: TGTGCCAGCAGAGGGGGGACGACTAGCGGGAGAATCAACGAGCAGTACTTC.

The rearrangement joins TRBV4-1 to TRBJ2-7, with TRBD1 matching over 8 bases. Per germline, CDR1 MGHRA and CDR2 YSYEKL. V lost 0 bases, J lost 7 bases, and 11 bases stayed unmatched. This CDR3 contains 16 residues. The CDR3 spells CASSQEAYRGDCEQYF. CDR3 coding DNA: TGCGCCAGCAGCCAAGAAGCCTACAGGGGGGACTGTGAGCAGTACTTC.

In its sample, this clonotype was seen many times. V gene TRBV12-3 or TRBV12-4 combines with J gene TRBJ2-7; 10 bases fit TRBD1. Trimming took 4 bases from V and 4 from J; bases not matched to a gene: 7. This CDR3 has 15 amino acids. The CDR3 sequence is CASSYQTGGVYEQYF. The CDR3 nucleotides read TGTGCCAGCAGTTACCAGACAGGGGGCGTATACGAGCAGTACTTC.

The V call is TRBV20-1, the J call TRBJ1-4; D gene ambiguous. Deletions cut 3 bases from V and 1 base from J, with 6 bases between. CDR3 length: 13 amino acids. Per the germline V gene, CDR1 is DFQATT and CDR2 is SNEGSKA (reference sequence). The CDR3 DNA reads TGCAGTGCTAGTGGCCTAACTAATGAAAAACTGTTTTTT. It yields the protein CSASGLTNEKLFF.

This clonotype was picked up a small number of times. V gene TRBV5-1 combines with J gene TRBJ1-4; D remains unclear. Trimming left V 0 bases short and J 10 bases short, with 19 bases between. Germline V gene lookup returns CDR1 SGHRS and CDR2 YFSETQ. This CDR3 has 16 amino acids. CDR3 bases: TGCGCCAGCAGCTTGGACCTTGTGGCAGGAAGTGGAAAACTGTTTTTT. Translated: CASSLDLVAGSGKLFF. The full variable domain, with the rest looked up from reference TRBV5-1 and TRBJ1-4, is KAGVTQTPRYLIKTRGQQVTLSCSPISGHRSVSWYQQTPGQGLQFLFEYFSETQRNKGNFPGRFSGRQFSNSRSEMNVSTLELGDSALYLCASSLDLVAGSGKLFFGSGTQLSVL.

The chain links TRBV10-3 to TRBJ1-5; D may be TRBD1 (5 bases). Germline V gene sequence: CDR1 ENHRY, CDR2 SYGVKD. There are 13 residues in the CDR3. Trimming took off 10 bases at V and 0 bases at J, with 10 bases between the two ends. CDR3 sequence: CATGHDSNQPQHF. DNA of the CDR3: TGTGCCACCGGACATGATAGCAATCAGCCCCAGCATTTT.

V and J are TRBV6-5 and TRBJ2-1; 9 nucleotides line up with TRBD1. The germline CDR1 and CDR2 sequences are MNHEY and SVGAGI. This CDR3 region has 15 residues. The ends lost 0 bases at V and 7 bases at J; junction bases unmatched: 4. The CDR3 coding sequence is TGTGCCAGCAGTTACTCAGGGACAGGGAGGAATGAGCAGTTCTTC. Protein product: CASSYSGTGRNEQFF.

The chain recombines TRBV29-1 with TRBJ1-1; TRBD1 aligns across 7 bases. Germline V gene sequence: CDR1 SQVTM, CDR2 ANQGSEA. V lost 3 bases and J lost 4; bases outside the gene matches: 8. The CDR3 runs 14 residues. The CDR3 loop is CSVDFRQGGTEAFF. The CDR3 DNA follows: TGCAGCGTTGACTTTCGACAGGGCGGCACTGAAGCTTTCTTT.

This chain joins TRBV12-3 or TRBV12-4 and TRBJ1-4; no firm D call. The CDR3 covers 14 residues. Trimming stripped 4 bases from V and 1 base from J, with 7 bases between. The CDR3 sequence is CASSYRRTNEKLFF. CDR3 nucleotides: TGTGCCAGCAGTTATCGGAGAACTAATGAAAAACTGTTTTTT.

The chain couples TRBV7-2 to TRBJ2-3, with D perhaps assigned TRBD1 or TRBD2 (6 bases each). V gave up 7 bases and J gave up 0 bases, with 17 bases separating them. Germline CDR1 is SGHTA and CDR2 is FQGNSA. The CDR3 loop spans 16 amino acids. CDR3 region: CASTNRLGGSTDTQYF. CDR3 nucleotides: TGTGCCAGCACCAACCGTTTGGGGGGCAGCACAGATACGCAGTATTTT.

This chain uses TRBV7-9 with TRBJ2-7, with no clear D. V shed 0 bases and J shed 7 bases, with 10 bases lying between them. CDR1 is SEHNR and CDR2 is FQNEAQ in the germline V gene (reference sequence). CDR3 length: 13 residues. Here the CDR3 DNA reads TGTGCCAGCAGCTTAGCTGGGTCGTCAGAGCAGTACGTC. This gives the protein CASSLAGSSEQYV.

This clonotype was counted between two and nine times. The CDR3 coding sequence is TGTGCCACCAGAGGACGCCGGGAGACAGATACGCAGTATTTT. It codes for CATRGRRETDTQYF. The chain recombines TRBV24-1 with TRBJ2-3, with D possibly TRBD2 on 6 matching bases. The CDR3 extends over 14 amino acids. The germline V and J ends were trimmed by 7 bases and 3 bases, with 13 bases remaining between them. Germline assignment: CDR1 KGHDR and CDR2 SFDVKD.

This clonotype was seen more than once but under ten times. This chain joins TRBV7-2 and TRBJ2-1; TRBD2 aligns across 13 bases. Per germline, CDR1 SGHTA and CDR2 FQGNSA. The CDR3 extends over 15 amino acids. With 6 bases clipped from V and 7 bases from J, the junction kept 6 bases outside the gene matches. This CDR3 reads CASRLPGLAGNEQFF. DNA of the CDR3: TGTGCCAGCAGGCTACCGGGACTAGCGGGAAATGAGCAGTTCTTC.

Only a few counts were recorded for this clonotype. This chain links TRBV10-2 with TRBJ2-1; 11 nucleotides align to TRBD2. Germline V gives CDR1 WSHSY, CDR2 SAAADI. The CDR3 runs to 15 residues. Trimming at V came to 4 bases and at J to 9 bases, leaving 8 bases not matched to a gene. The CDR3 protein is CASSGVAGGRGEQFF. The CDR3 DNA sequence: TGCGCCAGCAGTGGGGTAGCGGGGGGGCGGGGTGAGCAGTTCTTC.

This clonotype was observed a few times. The genes are TRBV6-5 and TRBJ2-2, with D maybe TRBD2 (6 bases). Germline values: CDR1 MNHEY, CDR2 SVGAGI. Between the trimmed V and J ends, which lost 0 bases and 6 bases, there was a span of 17 bases. The CDR3 is 17 amino acids. The CDR3: CASSYSAARLVSGELFF. DNA for the CDR3: TGTGCCAGCAGTTACTCCGCCGCCAGACTAGTATCCGGGGAGCTGTTTTTT.

The V and J genes are TRBV21-1 and TRBJ2-7; the table calls TRBD1, which could not be checked here. TRBV21-1 is a documented pseudogene. The CDR3 runs 11 residues. The CDR3 nucleotides read TGTGTCCGGGTTTGGCCTGGGCAGCAGTACTTC. Amino acid sequence: CVRVWPGQQYF.

This clonotype has a handful of counts. The chain has TRBV5-1 and TRBJ1-2, with D unclear. The CDR3 spans 15 residues. The ends were cut back, 0 bases at V and 1 base at J, with 10 bases in the middle. The V gene's germline CDR1 is SGHRS and CDR2 YFSETQ. The CDR3 bases are TGCGCCAGCAGCTTGGATTCGGGAATTAACTATGGCTACACCTTC. Translating it yields CASSLDSGINYGYTF.

The V call is TRBV15, the J call TRBJ2-1; D possibly corresponds to TRBD2 (5 bases). The CDR3 covers 13 residues. Trimming pared 3 bases from V and 9 bases from J, leaving 12 bases between. Germline CDR1 reads LNHNV; CDR2 reads YYDKDF (reference sequence). The CDR3 reads CATSRELVTEQFF. CDR3 nucleotides: TGTGCCACCAGCAGGGAACTAGTCACTGAGCAGTTCTTC.

This clonotype has only a few counts. The chain combines TRBV12-3 or TRBV12-4 with TRBJ1-5, with 7 bases matching TRBD1. The CDR3 contains 15 residues. J gave up 5 bases and V 7 bases, and 11 bases lay outside the gene matches. The chain's CDR3 is CASKQKGQIHQPQHF. The CDR3 bases are TGTGCCAGCAAACAAAAGGGACAGATACATCAGCCCCAGCATTTT.

This chain uses TRBV3-1 with TRBJ1-6; TRBD1 might be the D (5 bases). Trimming cost V 2 bases and J 12 bases, with 11 bases left between them. In germline, CDR1 is LGHDT, CDR2 YNNKEL (reference sequence). This CDR3 spans 13 amino acids. The CDR3 bases are TGTGCCAGCAGCCAATATATTGGGGGACCCCTCCACTTT. Residues: CASSQYIGGPLHF.

This clonotype came up once. The V and J genes are TRBV10-1 and TRBJ2-1, with D possibly TRBD1 on 6 matching bases. The CDR3 spans 15 residues. The V and J ends lost 0 bases and 1 base respectively, with 7 bases between them. The V gene's germline CDR1 is WNHNN and CDR2 SYGVQD (reference sequence). CDR3 nucleotides: TGCGCCAGCAGTGAGTCGGGACAATCCTACAATGAGCAGTTCTTC. Its translation is CASSESGQSYNEQFF.